Described below is a single T cell receptor (beta chain) sequence and its context. There are 15 residues in the CDR3. Germline CDR1 reads LGHDT; CDR2 reads YNNKEL (reference sequence). The V and J ends lost 5 bases and 2 bases, in that order; junction bases with no gene match: 5. This entry comes from a study of blood T cell repertoires in COVID-19. Looking at the study overall: The samples span acute and convalescent COVID-19 from the United States, Italy and Spain. T cells, B-cell-depleted T cells, or PBMCs provided the cDNA or gDNA that served as material.

Participants were aged about 18 to 100 years, lived in 24 US areas, and enrolled virtually. Clinical history reported by participants formed the basis on which cohorts were assigned. Repertoires were generated with immunoSEQ multiplex PCR, while TCRdb's copy carries only in-frame clones and drops some. The sample records 250,000 or so clones, about nine tenths being singletons. V and J are TRBV3-1 (or the pseudogene TRBV3-2) and TRBJ2-3; the match to TRBD2 covers 9 bases. This receptor was identified in a human donor in a cohort exposed to, infected with or recovered from COVID-19 (not recorded which). The donor label of this sample is uncertain. Material: PBMCs or T cells enriched from blood (not recorded which). The CDR3 nucleotides read TGTGCCAGCAGCGTGACTAGCGGACCCACAGATACGCAGTATTTT. This sequence encodes CASSVTSGPTDTQYF.